Shown below are 9 T cell receptor beta chains from a single sample sequenced in a study of regulatory dendritic cells for organ transplantation. Measured with immunoSEQ multiplex PCR; TCRdb has only the in-frame clones, and not every one. Of roughly 34,000 clones listed, around nine tenths are singletons. Sequencing was done on a sample of naive CD4+ T cells from blood. As to subset: CD45RA+ naive T cells. All receptors come from a human donor in good health.

The J gene is TRBJ1-5, the V gene TRBV6-6; D is uncertain. CDR1 and CDR2 from the germline V gene are MNHNY and SVGAGI (reference sequence). Trimming removed 6 bases from V and 2 bases from J, with 11 bases in between. The CDR3 has 14 amino acids. The CDR3 nucleotides are TGTGCCAGCAGCCGCGGGGTGGGCAATCAGCCCCAGCATTTT. Its protein product is CASSRGVGNQPQHF.

The gene calls are TRBV4-1 and TRBJ2-1, with 7 positions matching TRBD2. This CDR3 has 16 residues. With V trimmed by 1 base and J by 4 bases, 7 bases remained unmatched. Looked up from germline, CDR1 is MGHRA and CDR2 is YSYEKL. The CDR3 DNA reads as TGCGCCAGCAGCCAAGTTGTGGCTAGCGGTTACAATGAGCAGTTCTTC. It translates to CASSQVVASGYNEQFF.

V usage is TRBV19 and J usage is TRBJ2-4; 7 bases map to TRBD2. The CDR3 is 14 amino acids. Germline-derived CDR1 and CDR2 are LNHDA and SQIVND (reference sequence). V lost 4 bases and J lost 8; bases outside the gene matches: 8. The CDR3 coding sequence is TGTGCCAGTAGTAAGACCAGGGCGGGGGACATTCAGTACTTC. Translating it yields CASSKTRAGDIQYF. The full variable domain, with the rest looked up from reference TRBV19 and TRBJ2-4, is DGGITQSPKYLFRKEGQNVTLSCEQNLNHDAMYWYRQDPGQGLRLIYYSQIVNDFQKGDIAEGYSVSREKKESFPLTVTSAQKNPTAFYLCASSKTRAGDIQYFGAGTRLSVL.

This chain joins TRBV7-6 and TRBJ2-7; the D is unclear. Trimming stripped 5 bases from V and 2 bases from J, with 10 bases between. Germline V gene sequence: CDR1 SGHVS, CDR2 FNYEAQ. The CDR3 consists of 13 residues. CDR3 amino acids: CASSEDIAYEQYF. For the CDR3, the DNA is TGTGCCAGCAGCGAAGACATAGCCTACGAGCAGTACTTC.

The chain employs TRBV4-3 and TRBJ2-3; D is uncertain. The V gene's germline CDR1 is LGHNA and CDR2 YSLEER. This CDR3 has 14 residues. The V gene lost 0 bases and the J gene lost 2 bases, with 6 bases spanning the gap. CDR3 DNA sequence: TGCGCCAGCAGCCAAGAGAGCCTCACAGATACGCAGTATTTT. Amino acids: CASSQESLTDTQYF.

A single count supports this clone. The rearrangement joins TRBV4-3 to TRBJ1-5, with a tentative D call TRBD1 (5 bases). The CDR3 sequence is 14 residues long. From germline, CDR1 is LGHNA and CDR2 YSLEER. Trimming took 0 bases from V and 7 from J, leaving 10 bases between them. The CDR3 DNA reads TGCGCCAGCAGCCAAGATAATCGGGGCCAGCCCCAGCATTTT. Translating it yields CASSQDNRGQPQHF.

The chain recombines TRBV6-6 with TRBJ2-4; the D is unclear. CDR1 MNHNY and CDR2 SVGAGI come from the germline V gene (reference sequence). The V end was cut by 6 bases, the J end by 6 bases, with 12 bases between. This CDR3 spans 13 amino acids. The CDR3 bases are TGTGCCAGCAGCTCCCCGGGCAGAAACATTCAGTACTTC. Protein sequence: CASSSPGRNIQYF.

This chain links TRBV7-8 with TRBJ2-1, with 9 positions matching TRBD2. The CDR3 is made up of 15 amino acids. J was trimmed by 5 bases and V by 5 bases; bases with no gene match: 7. Germline V CDR1 and CDR2: SGHVS, FQNEAQ. DNA for the CDR3: TGTGCCAGCAGCGCAGGGATAGCGGGAGACAATGAGCAGTTCTTC. It encodes CASSAGIAGDNEQFF.

J is TRBJ2-2 and V is TRBV19, with D perhaps matching TRBD1 (5 bases). The germline CDR1 and CDR2 sequences are LNHDA and SQIVND (reference sequence). This CDR3 region has 15 residues. The germline V and J ends were trimmed by 1 base and 1 base, with 7 bases remaining between them. The CDR3 DNA follows: TGTGCCAGTAGTATAGGACAGTTGAACACCGGGGAGCTGTTTTTT. Its translation is CASSIGQLNTGELFF.